These 17 T cell receptor beta chains were sequenced from one sample in a study of cytomegalovirus exposure and HLA in healthy donors. With 60 Vbeta and 13 Jbeta primers, the PCR was carried out. Sequenced by immunoSEQ multiplex PCR; TCRdb stores in-frame clones only, minus some. The table records about 170,000 clones, about 80% of them present only once. Sequencing input: PBMCs. The receptors were gathered from a woman in her fifties or sixties in good health and CMV-seronegative.

The chain uses TRBV30 and TRBJ2-5, with D unresolved. Per germline, CDR1 GTSNPN and CDR2 SVGIG (reference sequence). The V gene lost 0 bases and the J gene lost 2 bases, with 7 bases spanning the gap. CDR3 length: 13 residues. Written as DNA, the CDR3 is TGTGCCTGGAGTGTACGGGTTCAAGAGACCCAGTACTTC. Translated: CAWSVRVQETQYF.

The chain couples TRBV10-1 to TRBJ2-5; 7 bases are shared with TRBD1. This CDR3 spans 16 amino acids. In germline, CDR1 is WNHNN, CDR2 SYGVQD (reference sequence). With V trimmed by 2 bases and J by 1 base, 7 bases remained unmatched. The CDR3 DNA sequence: TGCGCCAGCAGTGAGATGGCTGAGGGGGCCCAAGAGACCCAGTACTTC. It yields the protein CASSEMAEGAQETQYF.

This chain uses TRBV5-1 with TRBJ1-6; 7 positions agree with TRBD1. V was clipped by 4 bases and J by 3 bases; unmatched bases: 1. This CDR3 comprises 14 residues. Per the germline V gene, CDR1 is SGHRS and CDR2 is YFSETQ. CDR3 sequence (DNA): TGCGCCAGCAGCCGGGACAGCTATAATTCACCCCTCCACTTT. Protein: CASSRDSYNSPLHF.

V usage is TRBV27 and J usage is TRBJ2-2, with 9 nucleotides matching TRBD2. From germline, CDR1 is MNHEY and CDR2 SMNVEV (reference sequence). This CDR3 is 17 amino acids long. The V gene end was trimmed by 4 bases and the J gene end by 7 bases; junction bases not matched to a gene: 13. The CDR3 DNA reads TGTGCCAGCAGTTCTAGCGGGAACCCACCCACTGGCGGGGAGCTGTTTTTT. This sequence encodes CASSSSGNPPTGGELFF.

The CDR3 here is CASSYSQYEQYF. The CDR3 nucleotides are TGTGCCAGCAGTTACTCCCAGTACGAGCAGTACTTC. The chain recombines TRBV6-6 with TRBJ2-7; D gene uncertain. V was cut by 0 bases and J by 4 bases, with 4 bases left in between. The CDR3 is 12 residues long. The germline V gene encodes CDR1 MNHNY and CDR2 SVGAGI (reference sequence).

The chain links TRBV5-1 to TRBJ1-1; D gene uncertain. This CDR3 is built from 15 residues. Germline CDR1 SGHRS, CDR2 YFSETQ. Trimming removed 4 bases from V and 1 base from J, with 14 bases in between. CDR3 sequence reads: CASSVPGNSNTEAFF. The CDR3 nucleotides read TGCGCCAGCAGCGTTCCGGGAAACTCGAACACTGAAGCTTTCTTT.

The CDR3, as DNA: TGCGCCAGCAGCACAGACGAGGGAGGCTCCTACAATGAGCAGTTCTTC. This sequence encodes CASSTDEGGSYNEQFF. This sequence joins TRBV5-1 and TRBJ2-1, with TRBD2 as a possible D gene (6 bases). The germline V and J ends were trimmed by 4 bases and 0 bases, with 14 bases remaining between them. The CDR3 loop spans 16 amino acids. CDR1 is SGHRS, CDR2 YFSETQ, per germline.

This clone was detected only a few times. V is TRBV19 and J is TRBJ1-6; 9 positions match TRBD1. There are 14 residues in the CDR3. Germline V gene sequence: CDR1 LNHDA, CDR2 SQIVND (reference sequence). Losses at the gene ends were 5 bases for V and 5 bases for J; bases not matched to a gene: 1. CDR3 nucleotide sequence: TGTGCCAGTAGTGGGACAGGGAATAATTCACCCCTCCACTTT. As protein: CASSGTGNNSPLHF.

This chain connects TRBV25-1 to TRBJ1-2; weak D call: TRBD1 (6 bases). The CDR3 totals 16 residues. In germline, CDR1 is MGHDK, CDR2 SYGVNS. The V and J ends lost 4 bases and 4 bases respectively, with 19 bases between them. This CDR3 is CASSATGGALGYGYTF. The CDR3 DNA sequence: TGTGCCAGCAGTGCAACGGGGGGGGCGCTAGGCTATGGCTACACCTTC.

The CDR3 reads CAGGTSQHEQYF. The CDR3 nucleotides are TGTGCCGGAGGGACTAGCCAGCACGAGCAGTACTTC. This chain links TRBV2 with TRBJ2-7; 9 bases match TRBD2. The CDR3 runs to 12 residues. Germline V CDR1 and CDR2: SNHLY, FYNNEI. V shed 11 bases, J shed 5 bases, and the junction held 7 bases outside the gene matches.

This clone was observed a few times. V gene TRBV7-2 combines with J gene TRBJ1-4; no reliable D call. CDR1 is SGHTA and CDR2 is FQGNSA in the germline V gene. This CDR3 comprises 14 residues. V was shortened by 1 base and J by 6 bases, with 9 bases between the two germline ends. The CDR3: CASSLVWGDEKLFF. CDR3 nucleotides: TGTGCCAGCAGCTTAGTTTGGGGAGATGAAAAACTGTTTTTT.

V gene TRBV4-2 combines with J gene TRBJ1-4; no definite D call. Germline-derived CDR1 and CDR2 are LGHNA and YNFKEQ. Trimming left V 4 bases short and J 7 bases short, with 10 bases between. The CDR3 loop spans 13 amino acids. The CDR3 DNA reads TGTGCCAGCAGCCGCCCGAACAGTGAAAAACTGTTTTTT. This sequence encodes CASSRPNSEKLFF.

The rearrangement uses TRBV14 and TRBJ2-1; 7 positions agree with TRBD1. J gave up 15 bases and V 8 bases, and 13 bases lay outside the gene matches. This CDR3 spans 12 amino acids. CDR1 and CDR2 from the germline V gene are SGHDN and FVKESK. CDR3 region: CASARQGWALFF. CDR3 nucleotide sequence: TGTGCCAGCGCTCGACAGGGTTGGGCACTGTTCTTC.

In this sample, this clone turned up once. The chain couples TRBV15 to TRBJ1-4; 7 nucleotides agree with TRBD1. CDR3 length: 16 amino acids. Germline-derived CDR1 and CDR2 are LNHNV and YYDKDF (reference sequence). Trimming at V came to 0 bases and at J to 7 bases, leaving 8 bases not matched to a gene. CDR3 sequence reads: CATSRDRTGVGEKLFF. CDR3 coding DNA: TGTGCCACCAGCAGAGATCGGACAGGAGTAGGTGAAAAACTGTTTTTT.

This chain joins TRBV7-2 and TRBJ2-3, with TRBD2 matching over 8 bases. The CDR3 has 15 residues. Germline-derived CDR1 and CDR2 are SGHTA and FQGNSA. Trimming at V came to 5 bases and at J to 4 bases, leaving 8 bases not matched to a gene. The CDR3 spells CASSVTRGGADTQYF. In DNA, the CDR3 is TGTGCCAGCAGCGTTACTCGGGGGGGCGCAGATACGCAGTATTTT.

V usage is TRBV5-4 and J usage is TRBJ2-6, with 9 positions matching TRBD1. Trimming at V came to 4 bases and at J to 5 bases, leaving 10 bases not matched to a gene. Germline CDR1 reads SGHNT; CDR2 reads YYREEE (reference sequence). This CDR3 is built from 17 residues. CDR3 DNA sequence: TGTGCCAGCAGCCCCGGGACAGGGAACATTCGGGCCAACGTCCTGACTTTC. Protein product: CASSPGTGNIRANVLTF.

The gene calls are TRBV6-5 and TRBJ2-7, with D tentatively TRBD2 (6 bases). Trimming cost V 8 bases and J 1 base, with 15 bases left between them. The germline V gene encodes CDR1 MNHEY and CDR2 SVGAGI. CDR3 size: 14 residues. The CDR3 sequence: CASDLRGQSYEQYF. The CDR3, as DNA: TGTGCCAGCGATTTGCGGGGCCAATCCTACGAGCAGTACTTC.